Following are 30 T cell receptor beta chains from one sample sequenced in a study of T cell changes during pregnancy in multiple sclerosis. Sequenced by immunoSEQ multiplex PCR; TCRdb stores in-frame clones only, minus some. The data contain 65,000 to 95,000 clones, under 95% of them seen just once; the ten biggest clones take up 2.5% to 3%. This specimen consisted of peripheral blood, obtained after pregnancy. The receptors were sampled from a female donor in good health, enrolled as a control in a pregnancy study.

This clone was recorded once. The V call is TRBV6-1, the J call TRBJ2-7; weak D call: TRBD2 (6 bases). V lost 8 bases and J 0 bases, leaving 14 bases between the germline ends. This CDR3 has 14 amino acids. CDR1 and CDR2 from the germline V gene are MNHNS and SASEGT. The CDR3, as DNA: TGTGCCAGCTGTCTGGGACTGCCCTCCTACGAGCAGTACTTC. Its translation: CASCLGLPSYEQYF.

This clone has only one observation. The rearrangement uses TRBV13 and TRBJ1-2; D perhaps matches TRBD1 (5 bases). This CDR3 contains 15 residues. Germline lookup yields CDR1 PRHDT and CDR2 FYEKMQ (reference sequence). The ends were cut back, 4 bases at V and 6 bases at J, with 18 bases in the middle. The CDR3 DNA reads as TGTGCCAGCAGCTATTTAGCCACCAGGGAGGATGGCTACACCTTC. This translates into CASSYLATREDGYTF.

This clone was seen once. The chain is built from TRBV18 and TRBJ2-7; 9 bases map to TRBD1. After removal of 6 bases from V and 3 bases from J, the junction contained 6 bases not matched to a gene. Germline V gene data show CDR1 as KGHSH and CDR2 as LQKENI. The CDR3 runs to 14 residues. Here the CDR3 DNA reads TGTGCCAGCTCGTCGGGACAGGGCTTCTACGAGCAGTACTTC. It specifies CASSSGQGFYEQYF.

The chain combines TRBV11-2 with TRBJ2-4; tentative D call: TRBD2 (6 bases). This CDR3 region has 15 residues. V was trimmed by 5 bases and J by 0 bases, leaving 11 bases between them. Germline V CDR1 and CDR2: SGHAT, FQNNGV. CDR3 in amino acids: CASSHSGVAKNIQYF. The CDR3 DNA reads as TGTGCCAGCAGCCATAGCGGAGTAGCCAAAAACATTCAGTACTTC.

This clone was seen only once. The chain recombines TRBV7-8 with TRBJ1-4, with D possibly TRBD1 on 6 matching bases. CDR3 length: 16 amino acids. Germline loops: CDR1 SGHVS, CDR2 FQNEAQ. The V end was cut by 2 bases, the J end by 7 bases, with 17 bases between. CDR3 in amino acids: CASSLHRETGREKLFF. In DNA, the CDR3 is TGTGCCAGCAGCTTACACAGGGAGACAGGTCGTGAAAAACTGTTTTTT.

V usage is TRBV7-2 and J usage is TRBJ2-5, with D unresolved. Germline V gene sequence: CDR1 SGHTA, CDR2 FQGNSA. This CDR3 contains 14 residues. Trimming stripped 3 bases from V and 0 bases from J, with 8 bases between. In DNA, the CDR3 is TGTGCCAGCAGCTTGGAGCAAAACCAAGAGACCCAGTACTTC. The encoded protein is CASSLEQNQETQYF.

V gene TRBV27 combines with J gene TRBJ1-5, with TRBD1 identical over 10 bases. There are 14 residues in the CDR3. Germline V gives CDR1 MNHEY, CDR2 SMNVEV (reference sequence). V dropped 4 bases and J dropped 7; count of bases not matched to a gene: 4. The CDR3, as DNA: TGTGCCAGCAGTTCGGGACAGGGGAGACAGCCCCAGCATTTT. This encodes CASSSGQGRQPQHF.

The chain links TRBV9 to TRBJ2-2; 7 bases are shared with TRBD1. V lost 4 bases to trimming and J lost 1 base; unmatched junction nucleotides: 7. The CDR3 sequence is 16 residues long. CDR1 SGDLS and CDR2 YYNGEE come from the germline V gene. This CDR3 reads CASSPTGQLNTGELFF. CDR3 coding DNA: TGTGCCAGCAGCCCTACGGGACAGTTGAACACCGGGGAGCTGTTTTTT.

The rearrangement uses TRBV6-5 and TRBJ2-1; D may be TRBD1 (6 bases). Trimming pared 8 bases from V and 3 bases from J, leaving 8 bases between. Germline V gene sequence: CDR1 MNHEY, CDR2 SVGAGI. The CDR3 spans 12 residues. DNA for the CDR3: TGTGCCAGCTCCAGGGGCTACAATGAGCAGTTCTTC. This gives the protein CASSRGYNEQFF.

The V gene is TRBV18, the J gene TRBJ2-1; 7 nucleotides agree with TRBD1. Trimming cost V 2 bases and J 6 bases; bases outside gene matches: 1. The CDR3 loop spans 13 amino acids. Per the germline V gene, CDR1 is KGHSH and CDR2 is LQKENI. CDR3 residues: CASSPKGANEQFF. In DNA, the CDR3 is TGTGCCAGCTCACCAAAGGGGGCCAATGAGCAGTTCTTC.

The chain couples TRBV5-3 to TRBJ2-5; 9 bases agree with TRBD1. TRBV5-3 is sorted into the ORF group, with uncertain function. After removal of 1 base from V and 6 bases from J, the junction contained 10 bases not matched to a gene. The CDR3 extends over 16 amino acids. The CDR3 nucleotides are TGTGCCAGAAGCTTGTATAGGACAGGGGTCTCGAAGACCCAGTACTTC. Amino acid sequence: CARSLYRTGVSKTQYF.

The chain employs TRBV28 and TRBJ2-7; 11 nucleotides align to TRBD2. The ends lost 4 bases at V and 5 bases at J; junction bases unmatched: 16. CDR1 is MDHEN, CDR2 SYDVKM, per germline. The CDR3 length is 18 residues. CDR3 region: CASSSRERLAGGLDEQYF. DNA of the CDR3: TGTGCCAGCAGTTCCAGGGAAAGGCTAGCGGGAGGCCTCGACGAGCAGTACTTC.

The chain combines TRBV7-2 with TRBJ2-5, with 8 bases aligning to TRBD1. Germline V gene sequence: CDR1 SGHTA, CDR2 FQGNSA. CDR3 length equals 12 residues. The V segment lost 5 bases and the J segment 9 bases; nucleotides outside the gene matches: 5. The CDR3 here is CASSTEQGAQYF. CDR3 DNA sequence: TGTGCCAGCAGCACCGAACAGGGGGCCCAGTACTTC.

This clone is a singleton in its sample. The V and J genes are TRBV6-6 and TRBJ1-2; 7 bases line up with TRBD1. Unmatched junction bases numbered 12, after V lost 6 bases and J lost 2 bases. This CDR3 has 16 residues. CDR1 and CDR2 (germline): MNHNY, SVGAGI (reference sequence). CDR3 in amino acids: CASSRRDRYQNYGYTF. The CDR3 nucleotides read TGTGCCAGCAGCCGCCGGGACAGATATCAAAACTATGGCTACACCTTC.

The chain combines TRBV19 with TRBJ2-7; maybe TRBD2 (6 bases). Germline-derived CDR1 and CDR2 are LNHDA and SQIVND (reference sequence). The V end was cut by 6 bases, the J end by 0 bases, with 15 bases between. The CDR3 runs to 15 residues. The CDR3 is CASSRGASVSYEQYF. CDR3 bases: TGTGCCAGTAGCCGTGGGGCTAGCGTCTCCTACGAGCAGTACTTC.

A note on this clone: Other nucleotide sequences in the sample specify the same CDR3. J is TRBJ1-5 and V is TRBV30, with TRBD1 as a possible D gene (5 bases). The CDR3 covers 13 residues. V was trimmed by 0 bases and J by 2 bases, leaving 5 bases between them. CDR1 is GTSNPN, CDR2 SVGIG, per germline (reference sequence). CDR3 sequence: CAWSVTGNQPQHF. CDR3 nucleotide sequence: TGTGCCTGGAGTGTGACAGGCAATCAGCCCCAGCATTTT.

Here the CDR3 DNA reads TGCGCCAGCAGCCAACCCCCGGGACAGGGAATCGGGAGAGAGCAGTTCTTC. It yields the protein CASSQPPGQGIGREQFF. The rearrangement links TRBV4-1 to TRBJ2-1, with 9 bases that match TRBD1. This CDR3 contains 17 residues. Germline V gene sequence: CDR1 MGHRA, CDR2 YSYEKL. V lost 2 bases, J lost 10 bases, and 15 bases stayed unmatched.

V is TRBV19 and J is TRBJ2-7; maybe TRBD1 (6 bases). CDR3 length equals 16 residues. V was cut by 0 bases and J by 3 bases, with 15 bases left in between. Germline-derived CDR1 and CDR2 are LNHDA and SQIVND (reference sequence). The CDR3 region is CASSIDVSGQFYEQYF. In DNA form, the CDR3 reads TGTGCCAGTAGTATAGATGTTTCTGGACAGTTCTACGAGCAGTACTTC.

The CDR3 sequence: CASGGTGDNQPQHF. In DNA form, the CDR3 reads TGTGCCAGCGGGGGGACAGGGGACAATCAGCCCCAGCATTTT. The chain links TRBV6-5 to TRBJ1-5; 10 bases line up with TRBD1. V was clipped by 8 bases and J by 3 bases; unmatched bases: 4. Per the germline V gene, CDR1 is MNHEY and CDR2 is SVGAGI. This CDR3 comprises 14 residues.

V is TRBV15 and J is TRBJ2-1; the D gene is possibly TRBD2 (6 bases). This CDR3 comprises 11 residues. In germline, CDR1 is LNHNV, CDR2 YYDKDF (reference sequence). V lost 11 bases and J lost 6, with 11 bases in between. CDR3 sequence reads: CAAGTSNEQFF. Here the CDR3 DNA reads TGTGCCGCCGGGACTTCCAATGAGCAGTTCTTC.

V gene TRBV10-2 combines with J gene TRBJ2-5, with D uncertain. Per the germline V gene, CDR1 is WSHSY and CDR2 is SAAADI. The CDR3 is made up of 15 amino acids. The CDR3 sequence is CVSRSAAFIGETQYF. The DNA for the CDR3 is TGCGTCTCGCGCTCCGCGGCCTTTATCGGGGAGACCCAGTACTTC.

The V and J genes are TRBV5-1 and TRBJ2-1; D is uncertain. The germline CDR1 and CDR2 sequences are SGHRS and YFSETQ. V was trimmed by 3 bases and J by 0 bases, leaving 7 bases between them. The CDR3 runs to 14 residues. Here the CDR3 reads CASSSKSSYNEQFF. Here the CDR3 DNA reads TGCGCCAGCAGCTCCAAGAGCTCCTACAATGAGCAGTTCTTC.

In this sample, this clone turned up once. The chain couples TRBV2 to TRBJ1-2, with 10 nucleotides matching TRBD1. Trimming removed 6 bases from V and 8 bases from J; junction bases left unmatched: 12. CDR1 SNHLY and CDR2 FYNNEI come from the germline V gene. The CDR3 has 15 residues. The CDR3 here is CASRATGGALGGYTF. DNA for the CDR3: TGTGCCAGCAGAGCGACAGGGGGCGCTCTAGGGGGCTACACCTTC.

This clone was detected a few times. CDR3 sequence: CASSYTGNTEAFF. The DNA of the CDR3 is TGTGCCAGTAGTTATACAGGGAACACTGAAGCTTTCTTT. V usage is TRBV19 and J usage is TRBJ1-1, with D perhaps matching TRBD1 (5 bases). The CDR3 runs 13 residues. Germline lookup yields CDR1 LNHDA and CDR2 SQIVND (reference sequence). With 5 bases removed from V and 1 base from J, the gap between germline ends came to 8 bases.

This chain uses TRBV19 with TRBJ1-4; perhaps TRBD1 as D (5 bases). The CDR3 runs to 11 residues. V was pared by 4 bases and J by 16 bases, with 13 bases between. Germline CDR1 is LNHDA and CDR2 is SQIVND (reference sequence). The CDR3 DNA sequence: TGTGCCAGTAGTACCGGGACTTCAGGGTTTTTT. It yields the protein CASSTGTSGFF.

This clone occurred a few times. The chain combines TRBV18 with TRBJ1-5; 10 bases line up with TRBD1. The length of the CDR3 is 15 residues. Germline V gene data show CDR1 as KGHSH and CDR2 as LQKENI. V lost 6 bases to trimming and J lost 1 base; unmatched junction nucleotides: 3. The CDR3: CASSLGQGSNQPQHF. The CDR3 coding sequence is TGTGCCAGCTCCCTGGGACAGGGGAGCAATCAGCCCCAGCATTTT.

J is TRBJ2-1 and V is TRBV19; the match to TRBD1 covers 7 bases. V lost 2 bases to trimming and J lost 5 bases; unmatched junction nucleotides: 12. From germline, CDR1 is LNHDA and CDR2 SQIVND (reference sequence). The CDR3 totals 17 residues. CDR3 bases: TGTGCCAGTAGTATAACAGGGGCCAACGGACCAAACAATGAGCAGTTCTTC. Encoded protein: CASSITGANGPNNEQFF.

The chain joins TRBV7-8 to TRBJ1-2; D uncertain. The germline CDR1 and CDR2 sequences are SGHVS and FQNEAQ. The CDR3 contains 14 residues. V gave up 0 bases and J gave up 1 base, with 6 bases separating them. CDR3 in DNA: TGTGCCAGCAGCTTAGCTCCGGGTAACTATGGCTACACCTTC. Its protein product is CASSLAPGNYGYTF.

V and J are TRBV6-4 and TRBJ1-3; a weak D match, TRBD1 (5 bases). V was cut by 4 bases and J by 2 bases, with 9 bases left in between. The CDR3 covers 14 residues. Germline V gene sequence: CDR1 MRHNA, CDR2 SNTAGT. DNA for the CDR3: TGTGCCAGCAGTGCCGGGGGACCTGGAAACACCATATATTTT. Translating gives CASSAGGPGNTIYF.

The CDR3 protein is CASSEPGQGNTEAFF. Here the CDR3 DNA reads TGTGCCAGCAGTGAACCGGGACAGGGAAACACTGAAGCTTTCTTT. This chain uses TRBV6-1 with TRBJ1-1, with 9 bases lining up with TRBD1. The CDR3 loop spans 15 amino acids. The ends lost 2 bases at V and 2 bases at J; junction bases unmatched: 3. Germline V CDR1 and CDR2: MNHNS, SASEGT.